This entry is about one TCR beta chain. Antigen specificity is unknown. Gene names are mouse gene names. The same CDR3 also results from other DNA sequences found in this sample. This sample was taken from a study of CD8+ T cells in alopecia areata. Study context: Skin was taken from roughly 6-13-month-old C3H/HeJ graft donors that had spontaneous alopecia and grafted onto approximately 6-10-week-old female C3H/HeJ mice.

Study results and limitations: Possibly because of HLA-related factors, TCR sharing was less clear across patients than in mice. Scalp lesions, especially in alopecia totalis/universalis, had higher clonality than normal scalp.

The authors sorted pooled cutaneous lymph node cells using CD4, CD8alpha, NKG2D, NKG2ACE and other markers. The authors extracted RNA and reverse transcribed it into cDNA as the sequencing template. Produced via immunoSEQ multiplex PCR; TCRdb's table is partial and in-frame only. The specimen gives around 300,000 clones without singletons; the ten biggest hold roughly 1.2%. The receptor was isolated from a C3H/HeJ mouse with alopecia areata. For this strain, the MHC haplotype corresponds to H2-k. Sequencing input: CD4+ T cells sorted from a lymph node.

CDR3 loop: CASSVGGAGAETLYF. The DNA read from the CDR3 is TGTGCCAGCAGTGTGGGGGGGGCTGGTGCAGAA. The chain links TRBV13-1 to TRBJ2-3, with TRBD2 matching 8 bases. The CDR3 extends 4 residues past the end of the read, so its final part is completed from the germline J gene. CDR1 is NSHNY and CDR2 is SYGAGN in the germline V gene. The CDR3 is 15 amino acids. V was pared by 3 bases and J by 1 base, with 4 bases of the junction left unmatched.